These 9 T cell receptor beta chains were sequenced from one sample in a study of molecular identifiers for immune sequencing clone quantification. TCRdb used MiXCR to reprocess the PCR reads, holding one entry per CDR3 protein. Of over 600,000 distinct CDR3 sequences in the sample, nearly 20% were seen once. Sample: naive CD8+ T cells from blood, with Jurkat cell RNA spiked in. Subset indicated: FACS-sorted CD8+CD4-CCR7+CD45RA+ naive T cells. Source of these receptors: a human donor in good health. Some libraries in this study had Jurkat cell RNA spiked in.

Ten or more counts support this clonotype. The J gene is TRBJ1-2, the V gene TRBV20-1; no reliable D call. V was pared by 3 bases and J by 4 bases, with 9 bases between. The CDR3 totals 12 residues. The germline gives CDR1 DFQATT, CDR2 SNEGSKA (reference sequence). In DNA form, the CDR3 reads TGCAGTGCTAGGGGAGGGAGCTATGGCTACACCTTC. Protein: CSARGGSYGYTF.

This clonotype was counted many times. The rearrangement uses TRBV13 and TRBJ2-1; 11 bases map to TRBD2. V lost 6 bases, J lost 12 bases, and 7 bases stayed unmatched. Germline values: CDR1 PRHDT, CDR2 FYEKMQ (reference sequence). This CDR3 contains 13 residues. The DNA of the CDR3 is TGTGCCAGCAGTGAAGTTAGCGGGAGGGGGCAGTTCTTC. Amino acid sequence: CASSEVSGRGQFF.

This clonotype was seen only a few times. The rearrangement links TRBV19 to TRBJ1-1, with 8 positions matching TRBD1. The CDR3 length is 13 residues. Trimming cost V 7 bases and J 5 bases; bases outside gene matches: 6. Germline CDR1 and CDR2: LNHDA and SQIVND (reference sequence). CDR3 in amino acids: CASTSGGITEAFF. Written as DNA, the CDR3 is TGTGCCAGTACCTCAGGGGGCATTACTGAAGCTTTCTTT.

This clonotype has ten or more counts. This chain joins TRBV4-3 and TRBJ1-1; no clear D. In germline, CDR1 is LGHNA, CDR2 YSLEER. V lost 8 bases and J 1 base, leaving 11 bases between the germline ends. This CDR3 is built from 13 residues. CDR3 sequence reads: CASGKQKNTEAFF. The CDR3 DNA follows: TGCGCCAGCGGTAAACAGAAGAACACTGAAGCTTTCTTT.

The rearrangement links TRBV11-2 to TRBJ2-2; 8 nucleotides line up with TRBD2. The V and J ends lost 6 bases and 2 bases, in that order; junction bases with no gene match: 11. Germline V lookup: CDR1 SGHAT, CDR2 FQNNGV. The CDR3 consists of 17 residues. CDR3 region: CASRRPGTRRNTGELFF. For the CDR3, the DNA is TGTGCCAGCAGACGCCCCGGGACTAGACGTAACACCGGGGAGCTGTTTTTT.

In its sample, this clonotype was seen many times. The rearrangement uses TRBV7-2 and TRBJ1-6; 7 bases line up with TRBD1. J was trimmed by 9 bases and V by 7 bases; bases with no gene match: 15. Per the germline V gene, CDR1 is SGHTA and CDR2 is FQGNSA. The CDR3 runs to 16 residues. DNA for the CDR3: TGTGCCAGCACCCTCCCTTGGACAGGTTTTAGTTCACCCCTCCACTTT. It codes for CASTLPWTGFSSPLHF.

The genes are TRBV5-3 and TRBJ2-5, with 8 bases identical to TRBD2. TRBV5-3 is an ORF for which the function is uncertain. With V trimmed by 8 bases and J by 7 bases, 16 bases remained unmatched. The CDR3 length is 15 residues. The DNA of the CDR3 is TGTGCCAGCAGCGCCGGGACTAGTAATGTAGGGACCCAGTACTTC. Protein sequence: CASSAGTSNVGTQYF.

As concerns this clonotype: The conserved final phenylalanine or tryptophan is absent from the CDR3, which likely points to a read error. The V gene is TRBV5-6, the J gene TRBJ2-3, with 7 bases that match TRBD2. Trimming cost V 7 bases and J 2 bases; bases outside gene matches: 7. The CDR3 has 14 amino acids. Per the germline V gene, CDR1 is SGHDT and CDR2 is YYEEEE. CDR3 nucleotides: TGTGCCAGCTACTGGGGGGGGATCACAGATACGCAGTATCTT. It specifies CASYWGGITDTQYL.

This clonotype was counted ten times or more. The chain recombines TRBV4-1 with TRBJ2-7, with D possibly TRBD1 on 6 matching bases. V was clipped by 5 bases and J by 6 bases, with 14 bases between them. In germline, CDR1 is MGHRA, CDR2 YSYEKL. This CDR3 comprises 13 residues. The CDR3 loop is CASSGHRVGEQYF. In nucleotides, the CDR3 is TGCGCCAGCAGCGGACACAGGGTGGGCGAGCAGTACTTC.